This TCR beta chain was identified during a study of blood T cell repertoires in COVID-19. The overall study: Specimens from acute and convalescent COVID-19 originated in the United States, Italy and Spain.

How the authors handled the data: Nucleated cell counts were estimated from reference gene primer amplification. Clones were read by immunoSEQ multiplex PCR, and TCRdb kept only the in-frame ones, dropping some. The D gene and trimming were derived from the DNA, and the V and J assignments and clone size from that table. The table has 150,000 or so clones, about 85% seen once. CDR1 is KGHDR, CDR2 SFDVKD, per germline. The V and J ends lost 1 base and 4 bases, in that order; junction bases with no gene match: 4. This CDR3 is 16 amino acids long. This clone was picked up one time. The chain employs TRBV24-1 and TRBJ2-1; 9 nucleotides agree with TRBD1. The TCR comes from a man aged 55 to 69 with COVID-19, enrolled during active disease. Sequenced input: peripheral blood. The CDR3 region is CATSDFTGTGYNEQFF. The CDR3 nucleotides are TGTGCCACCAGTGATTTCACCGGGACAGGGTACAATGAGCAGTTCTTC.